This T cell receptor (beta chain) was observed in a study of regulatory T cells in long-lasting Graves disease. Study-wide points: Persistent cases favored TRBV28, TRBJ1-2 and TRBJ2-5. Analysis covered peripheral blood alone, not thyroid tissue.

The authors built TCR beta libraries using iRepertoire HTBI primers and Arm-PCR of CDR3 regions. TCRdb analysed the multiplex PCR reads with MiXCR anew, one entry per CDR3 protein. This sample yields 420,000 or so distinct CDR3 sequences, of which around 17% are seen a single time; about 23% belongs to the top ten. On this clonotype: Its target is not known.

The CDR3 consists of 13 residues. With 10 bases removed from V and 6 bases from J, the gap between germline ends came to 16 bases. Germline assignment: CDR1 MDHEN and CDR2 SYDVKM. Documented time point: newly diagnosed GD, antithyroid drugs for less than 3 months. Construction of the TCR library relied on RNA isolated from PBMCs. These data were also filed under a second study, of T cells in Graves' hyperthyroidism and ophthalmopathy. This second study says: Absence of ophthalmopathy progression within 18 months defined stable Graves' hyperthyroidism. The model predicted ophthalmopathy a median approximately seven months before onset.

Material: peripheral blood mononuclear cells (PBMCs), obtained at new diagnosis, from a patient treated with antithyroid drugs. The source is a woman aged 18 to 35 with Graves disease. V usage is TRBV28 and J usage is TRBJ2-1; D perhaps matches TRBD2 (5 bases). The CDR3 is CATTGRPLNEQFF. For the CDR3, the DNA is TGTGCCACCACGGGGAGACCTCTCAATGAGCAGTTCTTC.